This TCR beta chain was recorded in a study of blood T cell repertoires in COVID-19. Study-wide context: The United States, Italy and Spain were the sources of the acute and convalescent COVID-19 samples. T cells, B-cell-depleted T cells, or PBMCs supplied cDNA or gDNA.

In the study's own analysis: How many nucleated cells were present was estimated from reference gene primer amplification. Some clones are missing from TCRdb's copy, which holds only in-frame ones; the method was immunoSEQ multiplex PCR. The D gene and trimming were derived from the DNA, and the V and J assignments and clone size from that table. The sample holds 230,000 or so clones; around 83% are singletons and the top ten take 1.4%. This CDR3 region has 15 residues. Germline CDR1 MDHEN, CDR2 SYDVKM. The ends were cut back, 6 bases at V and 5 bases at J, with 17 bases in the middle. The rearrangement uses TRBV28 and TRBJ1-5; no firm D call. The clonotype was recovered from a woman aged 40 to 49 who had recovered from COVID-19. Source material: peripheral blood. The CDR3 sequence: CASSEASSMYQPQHF. In DNA, the CDR3 is TGTGCCAGCAGCGAGGCCAGCTCGATGTATCAGCCCCAGCATTTT.